This is a list of T cell receptor beta chains from one sample in a study of early T cells in non-severe SARS-CoV-2 infection. TCRdb called the 5' RACE reads again in MiXCR, with one record for every CDR3 protein. Among tens of thousands of distinct CDR3 sequences listed, over 5% were seen once. The specimen comprised whole blood, sampled at baseline. These receptors were taken from an adult who was a healthcare worker with PCR-confirmed SARS-CoV-2 infection or an uninfected control (not recorded which). Each CDR3 is given with its conserved first and last residue. Each record gives: J gene, clone size, V gene, D gene, CDR3 protein, CDR3 DNA. The D gene is left open where the match is weak. Clone size is given for some rows only: seen once, a few or many times, or a class if the clone is expanded.

TRBJ2-7 | - | TRBV6-2/TRBV6-3 | - | CASSKEGPYEQYF | TGTGCCAGCAGTAAGGAGGGGCCTTACGAGCAGTACTTC
TRBJ2-3 | - | TRBV7-8 | - | CASSLAAITDTQYF | TGTGCCAGCAGCTTAGCAGCAATAACAGATACGCAGTATTTT
TRBJ2-2 | many | TRBV29-1 | TRBD1 | CSVSQGEAGELFF | TGCAGCGTTTCACAGGGGGAGGCCGGGGAGCTGTTTTTT
TRBJ1-5 | - | TRBV30 | - | CAWSVLRNPDGNQPQHF | TGTGCCTGGAGTGTACTGAGAAACCCCGACGGCAATCAGCCCCAGCATTTT
TRBJ1-1 | many | TRBV30 | - | CAWSVLGGGTEAFF | TGTGCCTGGAGTGTGTTGGGCGGAGGCACTGAAGCTTTCTTT
TRBJ1-1 | many | TRBV20-1 | - | CSARSGRMNTEAFF | TGCAGTGCTAGATCGGGACGCATGAACACTGAAGCTTTCTTT
TRBJ2-3 | few | TRBV11-3 | TRBD1 | CASSVGRGQKADTQYF | TGTGCCAGCAGCGTAGGCAGGGGGCAAAAGGCAGATACGCAGTATTTT
TRBJ2-5 | many | TRBV29-1 | - | CSVAKGETQYF | TGCAGCGTTGCGAAGGGAGAGACCCAGTACTTC
TRBJ1-3 | - | TRBV6-1 | TRBD1 | CASTGAAGNTIYF | TGTGCCAGTACAGGGGCCGCTGGAAACACCATATATTTT
TRBJ2-1 | many | TRBV10-1 | - | CASSVSSNEQFF | TGCGCCAGCAGTGTATCGAGCAATGAGCAGTTCTTC
TRBJ1-6 | - | TRBV18 | - | CASSPTSKNSPLHF | TGTGCCAGCTCACCAACCAGTAAAAATTCACCCCTCCACTTT
TRBJ1-5 | many | TRBV4-1 | - | CASSQGGTHPQHF | TGCGCCAGCAGCCAAGGGGGCACCCATCCCCAGCATTTT
TRBJ1-1 | - | TRBV5-1 | - | CASSFDRRGTEAFF | TGCGCCAGCAGCTTTGACAGGAGGGGCACTGAAGCTTTCTTT
TRBJ1-2 | few | TRBV10-2 | - | CASSEGRAVYGYTF | TGCGCCAGCAGTGAGGGCAGGGCAGTCTATGGCTACACCTTC
TRBJ2-3 | few | TRBV5-1 | - | CASTRGQLTTDTQYF | TGCGCCAGCACCCGGGGACAACTCACGACAGATACGCAGTATTTT
TRBJ2-1 | - | TRBV7-9 | - | CASSSPGPLDVEQFF | TGTGCCAGCAGCTCACCGGGACCCCTGGACGTTGAGCAGTTCTTC
TRBJ2-3 | - | TRBV27 | TRBD2 | CASRSLAGGLDTQYF | TGTGCCAGCAGAAGTCTAGCGGGAGGTTTAGATACGCAGTATTTT
TRBJ2-5 | few | TRBV20-1 | TRBD2 | CSAWTSGSLSETQYF | TGCAGTGCTTGGACTAGCGGGAGTTTGTCGGAGACCCAGTACTTC
TRBJ2-1 | many | TRBV7-2 | TRBD2 | CASRGGGAPTEQFF | TGTGCCAGCAGGGGGGGAGGGGCTCCCACCGAGCAGTTCTTC
TRBJ2-6 | few | TRBV28 | - | CASSSPVPHKVSGANVLTF | TGTGCCAGCAGTTCGCCGGTACCGCATAAAGTCTCTGGGGCCAACGTCCTGACTTTC
TRBJ1-4 | many | TRBV11-3 | - | CASSLEGNEKLFF | TGTGCCAGCAGCTTAGAAGGGAATGAAAAACTGTTTTTT
TRBJ2-7 | many | TRBV11-2 | TRBD2 | CASSSWTSGSKAYEQYF | TGTGCCAGCAGCTCCTGGACTAGCGGGAGTAAAGCCTACGAGCAGTACTTC
TRBJ2-3 | few | TRBV7-6 | TRBD2 | CASSARTSGGTDTQYF | TGTGCCAGCAGCGCACGGACTAGCGGAGGGACAGATACGCAGTATTTT
TRBJ2-7 | many | TRBV6-2/TRBV6-3 | - | CASTARGSYEQYF | TGTGCCAGCACTGCTCGGGGGTCCTACGAGCAGTACTTC
TRBJ1-1 | few | TRBV2 | - | CASSPNLLSEAFF | TGTGCCAGCAGCCCAAATCTACTTTCCGAAGCTTTCTTT
TRBJ1-1 | - | TRBV7-8 | - | CASSLRSVSTEAFF | TGTGCCAGCAGCTTACGATCGGTGAGCACTGAAGCTTTCTTT
TRBJ1-1 | many | TRBV7-2 | - | CASSSMQGSTEAFF | TGTGCCAGCAGCTCTATGCAGGGGAGCACTGAAGCTTTCTTT
TRBJ2-7 | many | TRBV18 | - | CASSPQGRGWEQYF | TGTGCCAGCTCACCACAGGGCAGGGGTTGGGAGCAGTACTTC
TRBJ1-1 | many | TRBV4-3 | TRBD1 | CASSQTRGVSAFF | TGCGCCAGCAGCCAGACCAGGGGGGTATCGGCTTTCTTT
TRBJ2-5 | many | TRBV11-2 | - | CASSPQGETQYF | TGTGCCAGCAGCCCCCAGGGGGAGACCCAGTACTTC
TRBJ2-2 | - | TRBV20-1 | - | CSARDGRLPNTGELFF | TGCAGTGCTAGAGATGGCCGACTACCGAACACCGGGGAGCTGTTTTTT
TRBJ2-1 | many | TRBV11-2 | - | CASSLSLGERDEQFF | TGTGCCAGCAGCCTATCACTGGGGGAACGGGATGAGCAGTTCTTC
TRBJ1-5 | many | TRBV7-2 | - | CASSLEGGGQPQHF | TGTGCCAGCAGCTTAGAGGGGGGCGGGCAGCCCCAGCATTTT
TRBJ2-7 | many | TRBV20-1 | - | CSARDSRTQSYEQYF | TGCAGTGCTAGAGACTCACGGACACAATCCTACGAGCAGTACTTC
TRBJ1-1 | - | TRBV10-3 | TRBD1 | CAIQDRANTEAFF | TGTGCCATCCAGGACAGGGCGAACACTGAAGCTTTCTTT
TRBJ2-1 | many | TRBV27 | TRBD2 | CASTTPEGIGTSGRGEQFF | TGTGCCAGCACCACCCCTGAGGGAATCGGGACTAGCGGGAGAGGTGAGCAGTTCTTC
TRBJ1-3 | many | TRBV7-8 | TRBD1 | CASGETGYSGNTIYF | TGTGCCAGCGGCGAGACAGGGTACTCTGGAAACACCATATATTTT
TRBJ2-7 | - | TRBV5-6 | - | CASSIDLNEQYF | TGTGCCAGCAGCATAGACTTGAACGAGCAGTACTTC
TRBJ2-5 | many | TRBV11-3 | - | CASSSDREARETQYF | TGTGCCAGCAGCTCCGACAGGGAGGCACGGGAGACCCAGTACTTC
TRBJ1-4 | few | TRBV28 | - | CASSLYTPRGRKLFF | TGTGCCAGCAGTTTATATACCCCCCGCGGGCGAAAACTGTTTTTT
TRBJ2-1 | - | TRBV19 | - | CASSETRVNEQFF | TGTGCCAGTAGCGAGACTAGAGTTAATGAGCAGTTCTTC
TRBJ2-3 | many | TRBV5-8 | - | CASSPRTASHTQYF | TGTGCCAGCAGCCCGAGGACCGCCTCCCATACGCAGTATTTT
TRBJ1-2 | few | TRBV5-6 | TRBD1 | CASSLRGQGRGYTF | TGTGCCAGCAGCTTACGTGGACAGGGTCGTGGCTACACCTTC
TRBJ1-1 | - | TRBV14 | - | CASSQDRTIKAFF | TGTGCCAGCAGCCAAGATAGGACAATCAAAGCTTTCTTT
TRBJ2-6 | many | TRBV28 | TRBD1 | CASTLPGTGVAGANVLTF | TGTGCCAGCACCTTACCCGGGACAGGGGTTGCTGGGGCCAACGTCCTGACTTTC
TRBJ1-1 | many | TRBV30 | - | CARNLVQNTEAFF | TGTGCCCGTAATCTGGTACAGAACACTGAAGCTTTCTTT
TRBJ2-1 | many | TRBV7-9 | TRBD2 | CASSYLLAGGDNEQFF | TGTGCCAGCAGTTACCTGCTAGCGGGAGGAGACAATGAGCAGTTCTTC
TRBJ1-1 | - | TRBV18 | TRBD1 | CASSPRWTGTYTEAFF | TGTGCCAGCTCACCCCGATGGACAGGGACCTACACTGAAGCTTTCTTT
TRBJ1-5 | many | TRBV6-1 | - | CASSEFLGSEGNQPQHF | TGTGCCAGCAGTGAATTTTTAGGTTCGGAGGGCAATCAGCCCCAGCATTTT
TRBJ1-2 | few | TRBV13 | - | CASMLQGIGYGYTF | TGTGCCAGCATGCTTCAGGGTATTGGCTATGGCTACACCTTC
TRBJ2-2 | many | TRBV6-6 | - | CASSYDLAANTGELFF | TGTGCCAGCAGTTACGATTTAGCGGCGAACACCGGGGAGCTGTTTTTT
TRBJ1-2 | many | TRBV4-3 | - | CASSQTGDPNYGYTF | TGCGCCAGCAGCCAAACAGGAGACCCTAACTATGGCTACACCTTC
TRBJ1-6 | few | TRBV20-1 | TRBD1 | CSAREDRGSYGSPLHF | TGCAGTGCTAGAGAGGACAGGGGAAGTTATGGTTCACCCCTCCACTTT
TRBJ1-2 | few | TRBV5-6 | - | CASRLMGQNYGYTF | TGTGCCAGCAGGTTAATGGGACAAAACTATGGCTACACCTTC
TRBJ1-5 | - | TRBV18 | - | CASSPYTDSNQPQHF | TGTGCCAGCTCACCTTACACCGATAGCAATCAGCCCCAGCATTTT
TRBJ2-6 | many | TRBV29-1 | - | CSVRGSGANVLTF | TGCAGCGTTCGGGGCTCTGGGGCCAACGTCCTGACTTTC
TRBJ2-2 | many | TRBV27 | - | CASSFVGLNTGELFF | TGTGCCAGCAGTTTTGTAGGGTTGAACACCGGGGAGCTGTTTTTT
TRBJ1-5 | few | TRBV18 | - | CASSDGTANNQPQHF | TGTGCCAGCTCGGACGGGACGGCAAATAATCAGCCCCAGCATTTT
TRBJ2-1 | few | TRBV30 | - | CAWSPSQGGDEQFF | TGTGCCTGGAGCCCCTCCCAGGGTGGCGATGAGCAGTTCTTC